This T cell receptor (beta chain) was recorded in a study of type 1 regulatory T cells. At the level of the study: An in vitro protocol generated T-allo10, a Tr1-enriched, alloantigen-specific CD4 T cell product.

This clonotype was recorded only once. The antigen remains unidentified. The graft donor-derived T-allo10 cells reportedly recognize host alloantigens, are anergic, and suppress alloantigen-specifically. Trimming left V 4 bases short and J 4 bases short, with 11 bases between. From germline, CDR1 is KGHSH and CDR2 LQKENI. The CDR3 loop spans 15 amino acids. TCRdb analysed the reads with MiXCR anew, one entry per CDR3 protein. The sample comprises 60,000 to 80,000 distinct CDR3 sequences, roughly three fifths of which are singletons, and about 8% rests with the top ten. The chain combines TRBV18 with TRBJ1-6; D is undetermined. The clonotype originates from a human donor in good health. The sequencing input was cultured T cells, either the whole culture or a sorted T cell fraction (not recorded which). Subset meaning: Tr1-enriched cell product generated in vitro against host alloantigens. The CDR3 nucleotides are TGTGCCAGCTCACAGGGTCAAGTTTATAATTCACCCCTCCACTTT. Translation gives CASSQGQVYNSPLHF.